The clone carrying this TCR beta chain turned up a few times. With 5 bases clipped from V and 2 bases from J, the junction kept 2 bases outside the gene matches. CDR1 is KGHDR, CDR2 SFDVKD, per germline. The CDR3 is made up of 16 amino acids. The data belong to a study of T-cell reconstitution after alpha-beta-depleted transplantation in children. Researchers prepared the TCRbeta library using unique molecular identifiers, the study reports. TCRdb re-called the PCR reads through MiXCR, storing one row per CDR3 protein. Here the sample spans around 600,000 distinct CDR3 sequences, 10% to 13% being singletons.

Sequenced here: PBMCs from the stem cell graft donor, sampled from the stem cell graft. This receptor was identified in a human donor who donated a stem cell graft to a child with acute myeloid leukemia. V usage is TRBV24-1 and J usage is TRBJ2-1; TRBD2 matches 13 bases. CDR3 sequence: CATSVTSGRAYNEQFF. The CDR3 region has the DNA TGTGCCACCAGTGTAACTAGCGGGAGGGCCTACAATGAGCAGTTCTTC.